This is a list of T cell receptor beta chains from one sample in a study of T cells in Graves' hyperthyroidism and ophthalmopathy. TCRdb independently ran MiXCR on the multiplex PCR reads; one entry per CDR3 protein. Of about 360,000 distinct CDR3 sequences in the sample, 20% to 25% were seen once. Specimen: blood. Receptors originate from a man aged 45-65 years with Graves' hyperthyroidism. Both conserved end residues are part of each CDR3. The order of the fields is V gene, clone size, D gene, J gene, CDR3 protein, CDR3 DNA. D genes are given only for firm matches. A clone size is listed for some rows: how often the clone was seen (once, few, many), or a class if it is expanded.

v_call: TRBV3-1
clone_size: .
d_call: .
j_call: TRBJ2-7
cdr3_aa: CASSQSGDRYEQYF
cdr3_nt: TGTGCCAGCAGCCAGTCAGGGGATAGGTACGAGCAGTACTTC

v_call: TRBV19
clone_size: few
d_call: TRBD2
j_call: TRBJ2-1
cdr3_aa: CASSSPAGSQDEQFF
cdr3_nt: TGTGCCAGTAGTAGTCCAGCGGGATCCCAGGATGAGCAGTTCTTC

v_call: TRBV5-5
clone_size: .
d_call: .
j_call: TRBJ2-2
cdr3_aa: CASSSSLANTGELFF
cdr3_nt: TGTGCCAGCAGCTCGAGTCTAGCGAACACCGGGGAGCTGTTTTTT

v_call: TRBV7-9
clone_size: .
d_call: .
j_call: TRBJ2-7
cdr3_aa: CASSASETAEEQYF
cdr3_nt: TGTGCCAGCAGCGCAAGCGAGACCGCCGAAGAGCAGTACTTC

v_call: TRBV2
clone_size: many
d_call: .
j_call: TRBJ2-1
cdr3_aa: CASSEAELVNEQFF
cdr3_nt: TGTGCCAGCAGTGAAGCCGAACTAGTAAATGAGCAGTTCTTC

v_call: TRBV24-1
clone_size: few
d_call: .
j_call: TRBJ2-5
cdr3_aa: CATQGGGAGSEETQYF
cdr3_nt: TGTGCCACCCAAGGGGGGGGCGCAGGGAGTGAAGAGACCCAGTACTTC

v_call: TRBV10-3
clone_size: few
d_call: .
j_call: TRBJ2-3
cdr3_aa: CAISASTGTDTQYF
cdr3_nt: TGTGCCATCAGTGCCAGTACAGGCACAGATACGCAGTATTTT

v_call: TRBV6-1
clone_size: many
d_call: .
j_call: TRBJ1-5
cdr3_aa: CASSECVSKCPQHF
cdr3_nt: TGTGCCAGCAGTGAATGTGTCAGTAAATGCCCCCAGCATTTT

v_call: TRBV18
clone_size: .
d_call: .
j_call: TRBJ1-5
cdr3_aa: CASSPVRESNQPQHF
cdr3_nt: TGTGCCAGCTCACCAGTTAGGGAAAGCAATCAGCCCCAGCATTTT

v_call: TRBV7-9
clone_size: few
d_call: .
j_call: TRBJ2-7
cdr3_aa: CASSPFPSALILYEQYF
cdr3_nt: TGTGCCAGCAGCCCCTTCCCCTCGGCCCTTATACTGTACGAGCAGTACTTC

v_call: TRBV7-8
clone_size: few
d_call: TRBD1
j_call: TRBJ1-5
cdr3_aa: CASIPGTGNQPQHF
cdr3_nt: TGTGCCAGCATCCCGGGGACAGGAAATCAGCCCCAGCATTTT

v_call: TRBV20-1
clone_size: .
d_call: .
j_call: TRBJ1-2
cdr3_aa: CSALGVGGYTF
cdr3_nt: TGCAGTGCTCTCGGGGTGGGGGGCTACACCTTC

v_call: TRBV5-1
clone_size: few
d_call: .
j_call: TRBJ2-5
cdr3_aa: CASSLGRAVQETQYF
cdr3_nt: TGCGCCAGCAGCTTGGGTAGGGCGGTCCAAGAGACCCAGTACTTC

v_call: TRBV7-9
clone_size: many
d_call: TRBD2
j_call: TRBJ2-1
cdr3_aa: CASSSPRLAVTYNEQFF
cdr3_nt: TGTGCCAGCAGCTCCCCCAGACTAGCGGTTACCTACAATGAGCAGTTCTTC

v_call: TRBV9
clone_size: few
d_call: .
j_call: TRBJ1-3
cdr3_aa: CASSPAGQGGNTIYF
cdr3_nt: TGTGCCAGCAGCCCGGCGGGGCAGGGTGGAAACACCATATATTTT

v_call: TRBV12-3/TRBV12-4
clone_size: many
d_call: .
j_call: TRBJ2-1
cdr3_aa: CASSFPDSYNEQFF
cdr3_nt: TGTGCCAGCAGTTTCCCCGACTCCTACAATGAGCAGTTCTTC

v_call: TRBV20-1
clone_size: .
d_call: .
j_call: TRBJ2-5
cdr3_aa: CSARDSVANLRETQYF
cdr3_nt: TGCAGTGCTAGAGATTCTGTAGCGAACCTCCGGGAGACCCAGTACTTC

v_call: TRBV7-7
clone_size: .
d_call: TRBD1
j_call: TRBJ2-5
cdr3_aa: CASSFRGLQETQYF
cdr3_nt: TGTGCTAGCAGCTTCAGGGGGCTCCAAGAGACCCAGTACTTC

v_call: TRBV11-3
clone_size: .
d_call: .
j_call: TRBJ1-1
cdr3_aa: CASSLMGEETEAFF
cdr3_nt: TGTGCCAGCAGCCTTATGGGGGAGGAGACTGAAGCTTTCTTT

v_call: TRBV9
clone_size: .
d_call: TRBD1
j_call: TRBJ2-7
cdr3_aa: CASSRSGQVLDEQYF
cdr3_nt: TGTGCCAGCAGTCGTTCCGGACAGGTCCTCGACGAGCAGTACTTC